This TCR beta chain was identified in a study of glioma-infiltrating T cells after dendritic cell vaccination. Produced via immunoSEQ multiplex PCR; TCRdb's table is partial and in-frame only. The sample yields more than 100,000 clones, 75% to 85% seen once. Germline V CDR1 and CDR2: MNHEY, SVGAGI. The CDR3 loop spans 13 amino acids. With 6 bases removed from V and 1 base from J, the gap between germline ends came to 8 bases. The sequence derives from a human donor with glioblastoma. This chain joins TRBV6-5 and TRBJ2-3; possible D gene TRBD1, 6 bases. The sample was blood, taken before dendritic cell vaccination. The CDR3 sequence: CASRDRGTDTQYF. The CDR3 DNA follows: TGTGCCAGCAGGGACAGAGGCACAGATACGCAGTATTTT.